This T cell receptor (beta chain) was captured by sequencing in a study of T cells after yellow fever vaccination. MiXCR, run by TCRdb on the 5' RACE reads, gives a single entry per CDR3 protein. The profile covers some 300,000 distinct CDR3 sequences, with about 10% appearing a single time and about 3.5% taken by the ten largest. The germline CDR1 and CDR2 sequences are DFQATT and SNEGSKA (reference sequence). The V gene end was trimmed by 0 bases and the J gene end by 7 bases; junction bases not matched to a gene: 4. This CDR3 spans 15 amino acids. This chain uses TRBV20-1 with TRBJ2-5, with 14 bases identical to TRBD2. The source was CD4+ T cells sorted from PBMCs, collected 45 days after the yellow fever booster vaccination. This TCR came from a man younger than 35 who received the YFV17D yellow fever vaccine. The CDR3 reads CSARDSGTSGGTQYF. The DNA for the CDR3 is TGCAGTGCTAGAGATTCCGGGACTAGCGGGGGGACCCAGTACTTC.